This T cell receptor (beta chain) was identified during a study of T cell responses to AZD1222 COVID-19 vaccine. As for the study in general: Second doses that came at about 4 or about 12 weeks were put together. Broader study findings: Repertoires were obtained only post-peak T cell response.

Libraries were prepared by immunoSEQ multiplex PCR; TCRdb keeps only in-frame clonotypes and omits some of them. The sample lists over 120,000 clones; around 93% were seen once. This clone was observed a single time. Its antigen is not known. Germline V gives CDR1 MNHEY, CDR2 SMNVEV (reference sequence). This CDR3 comprises 14 residues. With 5 bases clipped from V and 3 bases from J, the junction kept 7 bases outside the gene matches. The specimen comprised peripheral blood, sampled on day 0 of AZD1222 vaccination. V is TRBV27 and J is TRBJ2-7; TRBD2 matches at 7 bases. This clonotype was obtained from an adult in good health. The CDR3 here is CASSVDGRYYEQYF. CDR3 bases: TGTGCCAGCAGTGTCGACGGGAGGTACTACGAGCAGTACTTC.